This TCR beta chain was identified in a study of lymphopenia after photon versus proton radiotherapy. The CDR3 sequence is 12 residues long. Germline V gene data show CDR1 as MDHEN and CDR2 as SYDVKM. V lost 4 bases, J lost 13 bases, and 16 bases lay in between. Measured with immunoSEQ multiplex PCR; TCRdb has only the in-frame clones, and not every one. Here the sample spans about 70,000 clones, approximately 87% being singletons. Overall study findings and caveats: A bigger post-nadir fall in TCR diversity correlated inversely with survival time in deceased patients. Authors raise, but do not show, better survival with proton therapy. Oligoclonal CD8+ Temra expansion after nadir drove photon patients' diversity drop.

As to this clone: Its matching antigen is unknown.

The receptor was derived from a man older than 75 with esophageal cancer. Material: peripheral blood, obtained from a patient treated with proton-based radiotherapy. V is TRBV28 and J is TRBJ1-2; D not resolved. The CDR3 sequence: CASSSYRVGRTF. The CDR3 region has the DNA TGTGCCAGCAGTTCCTACAGAGTCGGGCGCACCTTC.